The T cell receptor (beta chain) described here comes from a study of identical twins (dated by TCRdb to between 2015 and 2016). For the wider study: The study deep-sequenced TCR alpha and beta repertoires from monozygotic twins, unrelated adults of various ages and cord blood to test whether fetal clonotypes persist. Replicate twin experiments were performed at different times using different library preparation protocols to rule out contamination. Overall study results and their limits: Compared with coincidental sharing between unrelated individuals, out-of-frame TCR alpha sequences shared between twins had an excess of sequences with low generation probability. Recombination models systematically underestimated out-of-frame TCR alpha sharing in monozygotic twins but agreed with sharing between unrelated individuals. Conclusions relied on cross-sectional statistical analysis, since the same donors could not be followed over many years. A weaker excess of twin sharing was found in beta out-of-frame sequences because the signal-to-noise ratio was lowered by fewer shared sequences. Fewer insertions were carried by abundant cord blood beta clonotypes; a weaker similar trend was observed in young adult naive repertoires, while no such trend was observed in memory repertoires. Zero-insertion analyses could be partly confounded by invariant T cells such as MAIT and iNKT, though diverse VJ usage argued against such confounding for most clonotypes.

Comments on this clonotype: Its cognate antigen has yet to be identified. The record has no base qualities; no much larger clone is one base away.

Libraries came from 5' RACE. For sequencing, an Illumina HiSeq 2000 was employed. A universal primer binding site was added through template switching, and the final cDNA carried a unique molecular identifier so that TCR cDNA molecules could be counted accurately. Specific primers in the conserved constant-segment region were used to synthesize first-strand cDNA for TCR alpha and beta chains. To control for contamination, every cDNA library was double barcoded, receiving both a SMART-Mk sample barcode and Illumina barcodes. TruSeq adapter sequences along with Illumina sample barcodes were introduced in two successive PCR steps. Sequencing of the TCR alpha and beta cDNA libraries was done on the Illumina HiSeq platform using custom primers. Per the authors' processing: MiGEC processed the raw reads to extract unique molecular identifiers, while MiXCR was used to determine the CDR3 positions. Recombination models were inferred per individual with the repgenHMM and IGoR tools using an EM algorithm. The analysis of shared clonotypes was done with the tcR package in R, with sharing normalized by the product of cloneset sizes. To study raw recombination without the effects of thymic and clonal selection, out-of-frame nonproductive sequences were analyzed. The raw public data were reprocessed by TCRdb itself: fastp quality trimming at Q25, MiXCR clonotype calling, in-frame beta chains only. One record per CDR3 amino acid sequence lists the most common genes and DNA. None of the V and J calls come from the authors' own analysis; TCRdb made them. The sample includes more than 1.5 million distinct CDR3 sequences, with under 35% observed a single time. The ten biggest clones cover roughly 0.3% of the sample.

Every donor in the study was a healthy Caucasian. The TCR sequence derives from a newborn girl in good health. Input material: cord blood.

The nucleotide sequence is TGTGCCAGCAGCCAAGACCCCAGGCCCCGGGAGGCTTTCTTT. This yields the protein CASSQDPRPREAFF. Recombination connected TRBV3-1 to TRBJ1-1; the D gene is unclear. V loses 0 bases of germline sequence and J loses 11 bases, and the interval between the two ends is 16 bases. Its CDR3 holds 14 amino acids, cysteine through phenylalanine. Just CDR3 DNA is preserved here, 42 bases in frame from base 1. CDR1 is given as LGHDT and CDR2 as YNNKEL, both from the germline V gene (reference sequence).